The present T cell receptor (beta chain) was sequenced within a study of blood T cells in healthy people across ages. A second about 7 to 11 cycle PCR used barcoded and J-beta primers. From the 5' RACE reads, TCRdb called clonotypes with MiXCR, one entry per CDR3 protein. The sample has hundreds of thousands of distinct CDR3 sequences, 25% to 30% seen once. This clonotype was recorded many times. Source material: blood. The clonotype originates from a woman aged 80 or over in good health.

The CDR3 nucleotides are TGCGCCAGCAGCTTGGAGGGCAGGGGCGCCTATAATTCACCCCTCCACTTT. It is translated as CASSLEGRGAYNSPLHF. The chain couples TRBV5-1 to TRBJ1-6, with D maybe TRBD1 (6 bases). The germline CDR1 and CDR2 sequences are SGHRS and YFSETQ. V was pared by 0 bases and J by 2 bases, with 12 bases between. The CDR3 sequence is 17 residues long.